The rows below give T cell receptor beta chains drawn from one sample of a study of cytomegalovirus exposure and HLA in healthy donors. Assay: immunoSEQ multiplex PCR; the TCRdb copy retains only in-frame clones and omits some. This sample carries 150,000 to 160,000 clones, 70% to 85% of them seen once, and the ten largest clones take under 8%. The sequenced sample consisted of PBMCs. These receptors came from a woman aged 45-60 years in good health and CMV-seropositive. Each CDR3 is given with its conserved first and last residue. Fields, in order: clone size, D gene, V gene, J gene, CDR3 protein, CDR3 DNA. D genes are given only for firm matches. Not all rows give a size; the values are once, few, many and, for expanded clones, a class.

.	TRBD2	TRBV28	TRBJ2-2	CASRNSGGHTGELFF	TGTGCCAGCAGAAATAGCGGGGGTCACACCGGGGAGCTGTTTTTT
.	.	TRBV19	TRBJ2-7	CASSPWGESYEQYF	TGTGCCAGTAGTCCCTGGGGGGAAAGCTACGAGCAGTACTTC
.	TRBD1	TRBV6-1	TRBJ1-4	CASLTGGADEKLFF	TGTGCCAGCCTCACAGGGGGCGCGGATGAAAAACTGTTTTTT
few	.	TRBV4-2	TRBJ1-3	CASSQEKRTVNTIYF	TGTGCCAGCAGCCAAGAGAAAAGGACAGTAAACACCATATATTTT
few	TRBD1	TRBV9	TRBJ1-2	CASSVGDREGYTF	TGTGCCAGCAGCGTAGGCGACAGGGAGGGCTACACCTTC
.	TRBD1	TRBV6-5	TRBJ1-5	CASSRQGAGNQPQHF	TGTGCCAGCAGTCGACAGGGGGCCGGCAATCAGCCCCAGCATTTT
.	TRBD1	TRBV19	TRBJ1-2	CASSLPHPGQGRTYGYTF	TGTGCCAGTAGTCTACCCCATCCGGGACAGGGGAGGACCTATGGCTACACCTTC
.	TRBD1	TRBV9	TRBJ2-7	CASSPSPGTAYYEQYF	TGTGCCAGCAGCCCCTCCCCGGGGACAGCATACTACGAGCAGTACTTC
.	TRBD2	TRBV9	TRBJ2-3	CASSPRRLAGATDTQYF	TGTGCCAGCAGCCCACGACGACTAGCGGGGGCCACAGATACGCAGTATTTT
.	TRBD2	TRBV5-4	TRBJ2-7	CASSSSGGSSYEQYF	TGTGCCAGCAGCTCAAGCGGGGGGAGCTCCTACGAGCAGTACTTC
once	.	TRBV5-1	TRBJ2-7	CASSGGDSSYEQYF	TGCGCCAGCAGCGGAGGGGACAGCTCCTACGAGCAGTACTTC
.	TRBD1	TRBV5-4	TRBJ2-7	CASSLATTGSYEQYF	TGTGCCAGCAGCTTGGCCACGACAGGGTCCTACGAGCAGTACTTC
.	.	TRBV5-4	TRBJ2-3	CASSPSGLDTQYF	TGTGCCAGCAGTCCTTCCGGGTTGGATACGCAGTATTTT
few	.	TRBV6-1	TRBJ2-7	CASSEFGSVPSYEQYF	TGTGCCAGCAGTGAATTCGGGTCGGTCCCCTCCTACGAGCAGTACTTC
.	TRBD1	TRBV7-9	TRBJ1-5	CSSSRTGTIGNQPQHF	TGTTCCAGCAGCCGGACAGGGACTATAGGCAATCAGCCCCAGCATTTT
once	.	TRBV5-1	TRBJ2-7	CASSKEALSYEQYF	TGCGCCAGCAGCAAGGAGGCCTTGAGCTACGAGCAGTACTTC
once	TRBD1	TRBV5-6	TRBJ1-6	CASSPGQGSSPLHF	TGTGCCAGCAGCCCGGGACAGGGGAGCTCACCCCTCCACTTT
.	.	TRBV6-6	TRBJ1-2	CASTQPPGKGGYTF	TGTGCCAGCACACAACCACCAGGGAAGGGAGGCTACACCTTC
.	.	TRBV6-1	TRBJ2-3	CASIHGEPTDTQYF	TGTGCCAGCATCCACGGGGAACCCACAGATACGCAGTATTTT
.	TRBD1	TRBV27	TRBJ2-7	CASGRDRGLSEQYF	TGTGCCAGCGGAAGGGACAGGGGGTTGTCAGAGCAGTACTTC
.	.	TRBV5-1	TRBJ1-1	CASSLNRPEAFF	TGCGCCAGCAGCTTGAACAGGCCTGAAGCTTTCTTT
once	.	TRBV5-1	TRBJ1-1	CASRSTGGGNTEAFF	TGCGCCAGCAGGAGTACCGGGGGAGGGAACACTGAAGCTTTCTTT
.	.	TRBV2	TRBJ1-1	CASSVLQAAVTQAFF	TGTGCCAGCAGTGTTTTGCAGGCAGCGGTAACCCAAGCTTTCTTT
.	.	TRBV7-2	TRBJ2-1	CASRDQGSYNEQFF	TGTGCCAGCAGGGATCAGGGTTCCTACAATGAGCAGTTCTTC
.	.	TRBV7-9	TRBJ2-7	CASTPGSYEQYF	TGTGCCAGCACACCAGGATCCTACGAGCAGTACTTC
.	.	TRBV5-4	TRBJ2-2	CASSPGSPLGTGELFF	TGTGCCAGCAGCCCAGGGTCACCCTTGGGTACCGGGGAGCTGTTTTTT
once	.	TRBV12-5	TRBJ2-2	CASGLAHGELFF	TGTGCTAGTGGTTTGGCCCACGGGGAGCTGTTTTTT
.	TRBD1	TRBV7-9	TRBJ2-7	CASSPPSWDRTTAYEQYF	TGTGCCAGCAGCCCCCCCTCTTGGGACAGGACCACAGCCTACGAGCAGTACTTC
.	.	TRBV9	TRBJ2-7	CASSRDFGDEQYF	TGTGCCAGCAGCCGGGACTTCGGGGACGAGCAGTACTTC
.	TRBD1	TRBV15	TRBJ2-7	CATSGAQGAWEQYF	TGTGCCACCAGCGGGGCGCAGGGGGCCTGGGAGCAGTACTTC
few	.	TRBV6-6	TRBJ2-1	CASSSQGSNEQFF	TGTGCCAGCAGTTCCCAGGGAAGCAATGAGCAGTTCTTC
.	TRBD1	TRBV5-4	TRBJ1-5	CASSFGGTGGRGNQPQHF	TGTGCCAGCAGCTTTGGAGGGACAGGGGGCAGGGGCAATCAGCCCCAGCATTTT
.	.	TRBV4-3	TRBJ2-3	CASSQPREQAGSDTQYF	TGCGCCAGCAGCCAACCACGAGAGCAGGCGGGGTCAGATACGCAGTATTTT
.	.	TRBV6-1	TRBJ1-2	CASSEETGMGYGYTF	TGTGCCAGCAGTGAAGAGACAGGTATGGGGTATGGCTACACCTTC
.	TRBD1	TRBV4-1	TRBJ1-1	CASSSGGQGRTEAFF	TGCGCCAGCAGCTCAGGAGGACAGGGCAGGACTGAAGCTTTCTTT
.	.	TRBV12-5	TRBJ1-3	CASGPSGFSGNTIYF	TGTGCTAGTGGTCCCTCGGGGTTCTCTGGAAACACCATATATTTT
few	TRBD1	TRBV2	TRBJ1-2	CASSLFDRDSGGYTF	TGTGCCAGCAGTTTATTCGACAGGGATTCAGGTGGCTACACCTTC
once	.	TRBV20-1	TRBJ1-3	CSARSGNTIYF	TGCAGTGCTAGGTCAGGAAACACCATATATTTT
.	TRBD1	TRBV6-4	TRBJ1-5	CASSDSNRDRRFYSNQPQHF	TGTGCCAGCAGTGACTCAAACCGGGACAGACGGTTTTATAGCAATCAGCCCCAGCATTTT
once	.	TRBV29-1	TRBJ1-3	CSVSGSSGNTIYF	TGCAGCGTATCGGGGAGCTCTGGAAACACCATATATTTT
once	.	TRBV28	TRBJ2-4	CASRGLLSAKNIQYF	TGTGCCAGCAGGGGGCTCCTATCAGCCAAAAACATTCAGTACTTC
.	TRBD1	TRBV6-1	TRBJ1-6	CASSLTGGKAPLHF	TGTGCCAGCAGTCTCACAGGGGGCAAGGCACCCCTCCACTTT
.	TRBD1	TRBV11-2	TRBJ2-1	CASSPQGQASSYNEQFF	TGTGCCAGCAGCCCTCAAGGACAGGCGAGCTCCTACAATGAGCAGTTCTTC
.	.	TRBV7-7	TRBJ2-7	CASSSNQGSEQYF	TGTGCCAGCAGCTCAAACCAGGGGAGCGAGCAGTACTTC